Presented here are 13 T cell receptor beta chains from one specimen sequenced in a study of CD8 T cells in ankylosing spondylitis. TCRdb processed the 5' RACE reads anew with MiXCR; each CDR3 protein has one entry. Among a few hundred thousand distinct CDR3 sequences listed, over 9.5% were seen once. Specimen: blood, either unsorted or a sorted T cell fraction (not recorded which). The receptors were sampled from a male donor with ankylosing spondylitis or in good health (not recorded which).

This clonotype was detected ten times or more. As DNA, the CDR3 is TGTGCCATCGGTCTCGCAGGGGGCGCGTACACTGAAGCTTTCTTT. It is translated as CAIGLAGGAYTEAFF. The V call is TRBV10-3, the J call TRBJ1-1; TRBD1 matches 8 bases. Germline CDR1 reads ENHRY; CDR2 reads SYGVKD. The V and J ends lost 8 bases and 3 bases, in that order; junction bases with no gene match: 11. The CDR3 is 15 residues long.

This clonotype came up a few times. The chain employs TRBV7-9 and TRBJ2-7; D is unresolved. Germline loops: CDR1 SEHNR, CDR2 FQNEAQ (reference sequence). CDR3 length equals 15 residues. Trimming removed 5 bases from V and 0 bases from J, with 14 bases in between. Written as DNA, the CDR3 is TGTGCCAGCAGCATCGGTGACAAGACCTCCTACGAGCAGTACTTC. It encodes CASSIGDKTSYEQYF.

This clonotype was recorded many times. This chain connects TRBV5-1 to TRBJ1-1; no reliable D call. In germline, CDR1 is SGHRS, CDR2 YFSETQ. V lost 0 bases and J 1 base, leaving 7 bases between the germline ends. The CDR3 has 14 residues. The CDR3 here is CASSLGSGNTEAFF. For the CDR3, the DNA is TGCGCCAGCAGCTTGGGCAGCGGGAACACTGAAGCTTTCTTT.

This clonotype has a count of ten or more. V and J are TRBV5-6 and TRBJ2-1; D remains ambiguous. Germline loops: CDR1 SGHDT, CDR2 YYEEEE. Between the trimmed V and J ends, which lost 4 bases and 5 bases, there was a span of 4 bases. The CDR3 loop spans 11 amino acids. CDR3 bases: TGTGCCAGCAGCCGTGACAATGAGCAGTTCTTC. Protein product: CASSRDNEQFF.

CDR3 DNA sequence: TGTGCCAGCAGAAGCGGGGGGAACACAGATACGCAGTATTTT. Encoded protein: CASRSGGNTDTQYF. The V call is TRBV28, the J call TRBJ2-3; 9 bases align to TRBD2. The CDR3 has 14 amino acids. Germline CDR1 MDHEN, CDR2 SYDVKM. V gave up 6 bases and J gave up 2 bases; unmatched junction bases: 3.

This clonotype was seen more than once but under ten times. The V and J genes are TRBV6-1 and TRBJ2-7, with 9 bases matching TRBD2. Germline V gene data show CDR1 as MNHNS and CDR2 as SASEGT. The CDR3 covers 19 residues. Trimming at V came to 6 bases and at J to 2 bases, leaving 20 bases not matched to a gene. The CDR3 reads CASSLLGGGARPGPYEQYF. In nucleotides, the CDR3 is TGTGCCAGCAGCCTTCTAGGCGGGGGGGCGCGTCCTGGCCCCTACGAGCAGTACTTC.

The table lists this clonotype with a few counts. The chain employs TRBV6-1 and TRBJ2-2, with 9 bases fitting TRBD1. This CDR3 is built from 17 residues. The germline V gene encodes CDR1 MNHNS and CDR2 SASEGT. V was pared by 6 bases and J by 0 bases, with 8 bases of the junction left unmatched. The CDR3 coding sequence is TGTGCCAGCAGCCGGGACAGGGCGTCCTCGAACACCGGGGAGCTGTTTTTT. It is translated as CASSRDRASSNTGELFF.

A few counts support this clonotype. This rearrangement joins TRBV20-1 to TRBJ1-5; 9 bases line up with TRBD1. CDR1 and CDR2 from the germline V gene are DFQATT and SNEGSKA (reference sequence). V was clipped by 0 bases and J by 5 bases; unmatched bases: 11. The CDR3 covers 17 residues. CDR3 nucleotides: TGCAGTGCTAGAGACGCCTCCGGACAGGGGAGGGATCAGCCCCAGCATTTT. Translated: CSARDASGQGRDQPQHF.

This sequence joins TRBV19 and TRBJ1-1; TRBD1 matches at 8 bases. Germline CDR1 is LNHDA and CDR2 is SQIVND (reference sequence). There are 15 residues in the CDR3. After removal of 2 bases from V and 3 bases from J, the junction contained 5 bases not matched to a gene. CDR3 region: CASSIQGAADTEAFF. The CDR3 DNA reads TGTGCCAGTAGTATACAGGGGGCGGCGGACACTGAAGCTTTCTTT.

This clonotype was observed many times. CDR3 bases: TGTGCCAGCAGTTCGACTAGCGGGGGAGTTTACGAGCAGTACTTC. It yields the protein CASSSTSGGVYEQYF. The rearrangement links TRBV28 to TRBJ2-7; 12 nucleotides line up with TRBD2. Germline V gene lookup returns CDR1 MDHEN and CDR2 SYDVKM. There are 15 residues in the CDR3. V shed 4 bases, J shed 4 bases, and the junction held 5 bases outside the gene matches.

This clonotype was recorded many times. The chain couples TRBV5-1 to TRBJ2-7; maybe TRBD1 (5 bases). This CDR3 has 14 residues. Trimming removed 4 bases from V and 0 bases from J, with 11 bases in between. Germline V gives CDR1 SGHRS, CDR2 YFSETQ. CDR3: CASSLTVSSYEQYF. CDR3 bases: TGCGCCAGCAGCCTGACAGTCTCCTCCTACGAGCAGTACTTC.

This clonotype came up many times. J is TRBJ2-1 and V is TRBV7-3; D is perhaps TRBD1 (6 bases). This CDR3 comprises 15 residues. Germline CDR1 SGHTA, CDR2 FQGTGA. V shed 4 bases and J shed 0 bases, with 10 bases lying between them. CDR3: CASSSLGGSYNEQFF. CDR3 DNA: TGTGCCAGCAGCTCATTAGGGGGCTCCTACAATGAGCAGTTCTTC.

In its sample, this clonotype was seen many times. The chain links TRBV10-3 to TRBJ2-4, with D perhaps matching TRBD2 (5 bases). In germline, CDR1 is ENHRY, CDR2 SYGVKD. V lost 0 bases and J 6 bases, leaving 9 bases between the germline ends. CDR3 length: 14 amino acids. The CDR3 DNA reads TGTGCCATCAGTGAGTCCGGGGATTTAAACATTCAGTACTTC. It translates to CAISESGDLNIQYF.